The T cell receptor beta chain described here comes from a study of blood T cell repertoires in COVID-19. On the study more broadly: Some COVID-19 samples were acute and others convalescent; all came from the United States, Italy and Spain. PBMCs, B-cell-depleted T cells, or T cells provided the cDNA or gDNA that made up the material.

In the original workflow: Nucleated cell number was recorded as an estimate derived from reference gene primer amplification. TCRdb's copy holds only in-frame clones and misses some; the assay was immunoSEQ multiplex PCR. The V and J calls and clone size come from that table; D and trimming were worked out from the DNA. The table records around 68,000 clones, roughly 77% of them present only once. This receptor was obtained from a human donor in a cohort sampled during active COVID-19. Sequencing input: peripheral blood.

The CDR3 spells CATSVARALFGNEQFF. The CDR3 DNA sequence: TGTGCCACCAGCGTCGCTAGAGCCCTCTTCGGCAATGAGCAGTTCTTC. The rearrangement links TRBV15 to TRBJ2-1; D gene unclear. V was shortened by 5 bases and J by 6 bases, with 20 bases between the two germline ends. Germline-derived CDR1 and CDR2 are LNHNV and YYDKDF (reference sequence). This CDR3 region has 16 residues.